This section outlines one T cell receptor beta chain sequence together with its context. Its antigen is unidentified. The data were produced by immunoSEQ multiplex PCR, yet TCRdb's version contains in-frame clones alone and is incomplete. The sample records 57,000 or so clones, 96% being singletons. This CDR3 has 15 residues. Germline V gene sequence: CDR1 LGHNA, CDR2 YSLEER. J lost 7 bases, V lost 4 bases, and 10 bases had no gene match. The sample comes from a study of cytomegalovirus exposure and HLA in healthy donors. Study overall: According to later analysis, the same platform produced the 120 validation and approximately 700 first-cohort repertoires.

The study's findings and limits: Listed as cytomegalovirus-associated were more than 150 TCR beta chains.

This clonotype was obtained from a man aged 18 to 30 in good health and CMV-seronegative. The chain combines TRBV4-3 with TRBJ2-3; 8 bases fit TRBD1. Material for sequencing was PBMCs. The CDR3 DNA follows: TGCGCCAGCAGCCCCGGACAGGGTTTGAGAAATACGCAGTATTTT. This gives the protein CASSPGQGLRNTQYF.